This TCR beta chain appears in the sequencing data of a study of T cells in Graves' hyperthyroidism and ophthalmopathy. Germline V gene sequence: CDR1 MNHGY, CDR2 SVAAGI. The CDR3 sequence is 15 residues long. V trimming: 3 bases; J trimming: 8 bases; junction bases outside the gene matches: 12. RNA transcripts gave rise to amplified TCR beta CDR3 regions. RT-PCR in the first round (using the HTBI primer set) targeted the TCR CDR3. TCRdb used MiXCR to reprocess the multiplex PCR reads, holding one entry per CDR3 protein. The table has 550,000 to 700,000 distinct CDR3 sequences, 46% seen once. This receptor was taken from an adult woman with Graves' disease, either hyperthyroidism or ophthalmopathy (not recorded which). The sequenced material came from peripheral blood or thyroid tissue (not recorded which). The rearrangement joins TRBV6-9 to TRBJ1-2; 7 nucleotides agree with TRBD1. The CDR3 loop is CASSYMTGPSAGYTF. The CDR3 DNA sequence: TGTGCCAGCAGTTACATGACAGGGCCCTCCGCGGGCTACACCTTC.